The sample holds a few counts of the clone carrying this T cell receptor beta chain. Construction of the TCRbeta library involved unique molecular identifiers. Each CDR3 protein gets one entry after TCRdb re-called the PCR reads with MiXCR. Of more than 250,000 distinct CDR3 sequences listed, around 9.6% are singletons. The sample belongs to a study of T-cell reconstitution after alpha-beta-depleted transplantation in children. The specimen comprised PBMCs from the stem cell graft donor, sampled from the stem cell graft. This clonotype was sampled from a human donor who donated a stem cell graft to a child with SCID.

CDR3 coding DNA: TGCAGTGCTCGGCTAGGGTTGGAGACCCAGTACTTC. The encoded protein is CSARLGLETQYF. The gene calls are TRBV20-1 and TRBJ2-5, with unresolved D. Germline-derived CDR1 and CDR2 are DFQATT and SNEGSKA (reference sequence). V was clipped by 5 bases and J by 5 bases, with 12 bases between them. The CDR3 covers 12 residues.